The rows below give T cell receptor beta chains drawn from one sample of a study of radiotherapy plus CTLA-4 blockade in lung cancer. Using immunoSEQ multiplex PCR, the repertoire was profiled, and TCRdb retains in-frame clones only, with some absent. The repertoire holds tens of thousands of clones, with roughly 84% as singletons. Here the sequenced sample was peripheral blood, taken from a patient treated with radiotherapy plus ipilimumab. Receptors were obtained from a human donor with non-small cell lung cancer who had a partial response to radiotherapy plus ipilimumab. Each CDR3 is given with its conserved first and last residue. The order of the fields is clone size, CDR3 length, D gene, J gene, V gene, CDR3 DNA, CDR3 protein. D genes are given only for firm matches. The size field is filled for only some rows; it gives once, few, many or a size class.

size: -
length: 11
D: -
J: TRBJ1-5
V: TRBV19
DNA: TGTGCCAGTAGTACGGGGGTGAGCCAGCATTTT
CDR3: CASSTGVSQHF

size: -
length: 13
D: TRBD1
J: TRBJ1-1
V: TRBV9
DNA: TGTGCCAGCAGCGTAGAGGCAGGGGGATTTGCTTTCTTT
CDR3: CASSVEAGGFAFF

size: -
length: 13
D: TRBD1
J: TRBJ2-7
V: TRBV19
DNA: TGTGCCAGTAGTAATCAGGGGGCGGGTGAGCAGTACTTC
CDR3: CASSNQGAGEQYF

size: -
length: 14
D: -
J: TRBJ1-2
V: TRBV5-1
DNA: TGCGCCAGCAGCACGGACGGGAACAACTATGGCTACACCTTC
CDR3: CASSTDGNNYGYTF

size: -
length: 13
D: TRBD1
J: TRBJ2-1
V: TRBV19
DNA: TGTGCCAGCCGGGACAGGGTACTCAATGAGCAGTTCTTC
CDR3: CASRDRVLNEQFF

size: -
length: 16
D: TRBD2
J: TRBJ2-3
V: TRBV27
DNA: TGTGCCAGCAGTTCGTTAGCGGGGTTGGTGACAGATACGCAGTATTTT
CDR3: CASSSLAGLVTDTQYF

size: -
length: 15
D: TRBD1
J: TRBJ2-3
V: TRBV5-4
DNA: TGTGCCAGCAGCTTGGGGGGCAGGGGGTCAGATACGCAGTATTTT
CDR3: CASSLGGRGSDTQYF

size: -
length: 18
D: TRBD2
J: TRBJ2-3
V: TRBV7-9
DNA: TGTGCCAGCAGCCACCCACGACTAGCGGGGGAGGTCAGAGATACGCAGTATTTT
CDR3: CASSHPRLAGEVRDTQYF

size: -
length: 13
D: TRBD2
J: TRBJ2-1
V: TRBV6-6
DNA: TGTGCCAGCCACTTGGCGGGGGACAATGAGCAGTTCTTC
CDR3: CASHLAGDNEQFF

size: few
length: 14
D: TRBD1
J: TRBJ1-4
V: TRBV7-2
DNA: TGTGCCAGCAGCCCGGGACAGATTAATGAAAAACTGTTTTTT
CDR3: CASSPGQINEKLFF

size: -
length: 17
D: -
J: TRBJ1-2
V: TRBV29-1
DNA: TGCAGCGTTGGATCCGGGACAACTCTACCTGGTAACTATGGCTACACCTTC
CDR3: CSVGSGTTLPGNYGYTF

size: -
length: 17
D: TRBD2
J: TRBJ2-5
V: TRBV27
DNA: TGTGCCAGCACTCAACCGGGACTAGCTGGGGGGAGGGAGACCCAGTACTTC
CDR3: CASTQPGLAGGRETQYF

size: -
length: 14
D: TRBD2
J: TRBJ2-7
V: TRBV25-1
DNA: TGTGCCAGCAGTAGCCGGGACTACCCCTACGAGCAGTACTTC
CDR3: CASSSRDYPYEQYF

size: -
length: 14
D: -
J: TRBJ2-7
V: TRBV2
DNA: TGTGCCAGCAGTGGACTGGGACAAACCTACGAGCAGTACTTC
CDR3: CASSGLGQTYEQYF

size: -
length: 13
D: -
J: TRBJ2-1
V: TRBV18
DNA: TGTGCCAGCTCACCAGTTCGAGGTGGTGAGCAGTTCTTC
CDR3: CASSPVRGGEQFF

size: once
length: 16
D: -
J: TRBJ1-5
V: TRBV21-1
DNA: TGTGCCAGCAGCATCCGTGACAGGGGAGACAATCAGCCCCAGCATTTT
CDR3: CASSIRDRGDNQPQHF

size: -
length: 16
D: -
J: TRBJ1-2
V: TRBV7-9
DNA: TGTGCCAGCAGCTTTCGGGACACCACAGATCTCTATGGCTACACCTTC
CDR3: CASSFRDTTDLYGYTF

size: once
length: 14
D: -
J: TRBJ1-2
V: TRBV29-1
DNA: TGCAGCGAAACGAGGGGGGGGTATAACTATGGCTACACCTTC
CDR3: CSETRGGYNYGYTF

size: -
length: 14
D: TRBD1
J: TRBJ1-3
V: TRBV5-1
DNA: TGCGCCAGCAGCCCAGAGGGGGCCGGAAACACCATATATTTT
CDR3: CASSPEGAGNTIYF

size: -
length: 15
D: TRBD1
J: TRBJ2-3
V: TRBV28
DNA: TGTGCCAGCAGTTTGACAGGGGGGATCGTAGATACGCAGTATTTT
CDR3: CASSLTGGIVDTQYF

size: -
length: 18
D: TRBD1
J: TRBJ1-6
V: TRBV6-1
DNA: TGTGCCAGCAGTGAACTACCCCCCGGGACAGACTATAATTCACCCCTCCACTTT
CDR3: CASSELPPGTDYNSPLHF

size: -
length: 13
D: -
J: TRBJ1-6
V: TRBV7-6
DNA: TGTGCCAGCAGCTTGTACAGGAATTCACCCCTCCACTTT
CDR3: CASSLYRNSPLHF

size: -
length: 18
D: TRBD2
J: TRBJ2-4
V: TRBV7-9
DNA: TGTGCCAGCAGCTCCTGGGGCGGGGGGATACTAGCCAAAAACATTCAGTACTTC
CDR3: CASSSWGGGILAKNIQYF

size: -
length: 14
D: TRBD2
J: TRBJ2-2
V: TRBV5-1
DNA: TGCGCCAGCACCCGGACTAGCGTTTCCGGGGAGCTGTTTTTT
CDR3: CASTRTSVSGELFF

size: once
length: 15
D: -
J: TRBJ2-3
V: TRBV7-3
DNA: TGTGCCAGCAGCCCCGGGGGTACCTCCAGAGATACGCAGTATTTT
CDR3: CASSPGGTSRDTQYF

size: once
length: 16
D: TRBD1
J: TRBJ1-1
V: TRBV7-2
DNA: TGTGCCAGCAGCGCGAATAAAGGACAGGGGGACACTGAAGCTTTCTTT
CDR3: CASSANKGQGDTEAFF

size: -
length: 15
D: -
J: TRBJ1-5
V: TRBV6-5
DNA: TGTGCCAGCAGTTACTCGCCGGGAGGCAATCAGCCCCAGCATTTT
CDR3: CASSYSPGGNQPQHF

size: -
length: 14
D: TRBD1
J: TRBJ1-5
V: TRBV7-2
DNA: TGTGCCAGCAGCCGGACAGGGAATGGTCAGCCCCAGCATTTT
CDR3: CASSRTGNGQPQHF

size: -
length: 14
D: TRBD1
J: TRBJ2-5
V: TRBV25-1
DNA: TGTGCCAGCATTCTACAGGGGGCGGAGGAGACCCAGTACTTC
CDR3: CASILQGAEETQYF

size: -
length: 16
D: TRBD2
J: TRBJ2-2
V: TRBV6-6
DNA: TGTGCCAGCAGCCTAGCGGGGTCAGCGAACACCGGGGAGCTGTTTTTT
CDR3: CASSLAGSANTGELFF

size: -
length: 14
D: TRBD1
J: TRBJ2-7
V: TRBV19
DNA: TGTGCCAGTAGTAGGGGACAGGATAACTACGAGCAGTACTTC
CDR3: CASSRGQDNYEQYF

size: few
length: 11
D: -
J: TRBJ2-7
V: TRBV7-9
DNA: TGTGCCAGTCAGGGATTCCACGAGCAGTACTTC
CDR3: CASQGFHEQYF

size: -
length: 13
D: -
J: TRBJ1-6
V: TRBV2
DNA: TGTGCCAGCGGTCCGGACACCAATTCACCCCTCCACTTT
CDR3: CASGPDTNSPLHF

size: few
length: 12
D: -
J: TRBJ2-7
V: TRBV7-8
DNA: TGTGCCAGCAGCTTAGGGGAGTACGAGCAGTACTTC
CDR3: CASSLGEYEQYF

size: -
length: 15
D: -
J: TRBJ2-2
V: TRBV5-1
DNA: TGCGCCAGCAGCTTAGTCAGGGGGGACACCGGGGAGCTGTTTTTT
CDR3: CASSLVRGDTGELFF

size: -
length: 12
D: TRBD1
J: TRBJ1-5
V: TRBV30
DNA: TGTGCCTGCCAGGGGGCAGGTCAGCCCCAGCATTTT
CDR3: CACQGAGQPQHF

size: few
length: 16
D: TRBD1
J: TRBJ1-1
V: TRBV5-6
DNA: TGTGCCAGCAGCTTGGGACAGGGAGGCATGAACACTGAAGCTTTCTTT
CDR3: CASSLGQGGMNTEAFF

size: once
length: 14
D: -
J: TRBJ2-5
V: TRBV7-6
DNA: TGTGCCAGCAGCTCCCAGGGGTGGCAAGAGACCCAGTACTTC
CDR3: CASSSQGWQETQYF

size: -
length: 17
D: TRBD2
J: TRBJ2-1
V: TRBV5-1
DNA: TGCGCCAGCAGCCCCACGGGACTAGCGGGGACCTACAATGAGCAGTTCTTC
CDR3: CASSPTGLAGTYNEQFF

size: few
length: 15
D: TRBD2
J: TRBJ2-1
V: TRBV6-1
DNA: TGTGCCAGCAGCCTTAGCGGGGGTTCCTACAATGAGCAGTTCTTC
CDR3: CASSLSGGSYNEQFF

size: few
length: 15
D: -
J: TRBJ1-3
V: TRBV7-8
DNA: TGTGCCAGCAGCTTAGTCCCAGTCTCTGGAAACACCATATATTTT
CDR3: CASSLVPVSGNTIYF

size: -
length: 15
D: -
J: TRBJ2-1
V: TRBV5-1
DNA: TGCGCCAGCAGCTTGGATGTCGGTGCGGGCAATGAGCAGTTCTTC
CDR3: CASSLDVGAGNEQFF

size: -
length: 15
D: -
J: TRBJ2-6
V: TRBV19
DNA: TGTGCCAGTAGTGCTACGGGGTCCGGGGCCAACGTCCTGACTTTC
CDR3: CASSATGSGANVLTF

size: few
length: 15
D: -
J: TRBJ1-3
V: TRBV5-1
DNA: TGCGCCAGCAGCCCCCGGGAGCCCGGTTTGAACACCATATATTTT
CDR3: CASSPREPGLNTIYF

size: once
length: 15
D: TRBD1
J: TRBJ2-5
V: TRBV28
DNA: TGTGCCAGCAGACGTGGGACAGGGGGTCTTGAGACCCAGTACTTC
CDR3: CASRRGTGGLETQYF

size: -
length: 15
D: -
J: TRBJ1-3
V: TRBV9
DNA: TGTGCCAGCAGCGTAGGGTTGACAGGCGGAAACACCATATATTTT
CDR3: CASSVGLTGGNTIYF